Below, 5 T cell receptor beta chains from the same sample are listed, as sequenced in a study of cytomegalovirus exposure and HLA in healthy donors (dated by TCRdb to 2015 to 2018). The library relied on the immunoSEQ multiplex PCR assay. For the multiplex PCR, a mixture combining 60 forward primers for TCR Vbeta segments and 13 reverse primers for TCR Jbeta segments was used. In its TCRdb copy, this immuneACCESS table keeps in-frame sequences only and misses some clones. Where compared with another copy, unresolved V genes explain less than half of these, and the others have no known cause. This sample lists fewer than 150,000 clones; approximately 77% were detected once. Together, the top ten hold approximately 4.9% of the sample. Sequenced input: PBMCs. These receptors all stem from a woman in her forties or fifties in good health and CMV-seronegative.

The J gene is TRBJ1-5, the V gene TRBV11-2, with D possibly matching TRBD1 (6 bases). The CDR3 is 14 amino acids. Germline CDR1 reads SGHAT; CDR2 reads FQNNGV. V was pared by 0 bases and J by 11 bases, with 14 bases between. CDR3 coding DNA: TGTGCCAGCAGCTTAGATATACAGGGCCCGACCCAGCATTTT. It encodes CASSLDIQGPTQHF.

The CDR3 here is CASSLLGDTQYF. CDR3 DNA: TGTGCCAGTAGCCTACTGGGAGATACGCAGTATTTT. V and J are TRBV6-5 and TRBJ2-3, with no clear D. The CDR3 loop spans 12 amino acids. CDR1 is MNHEY and CDR2 is SVGAGI in the germline V gene. Trimming removed 9 bases at V and 5 bases at J, with 12 bases between.

The chain couples TRBV4-2 to TRBJ2-7, with a possible D match to TRBD2 (6 bases). The CDR3 sequence is 16 residues long. V gave up 0 bases and J gave up 2 bases, with 14 bases separating them. Germline values: CDR1 LGHNA, CDR2 YNFKEQ. CDR3 in amino acids: CASSQDPGVNTYEQYF. For the CDR3, the DNA is TGTGCCAGCAGCCAAGACCCGGGGGTAAATACCTACGAGCAGTACTTC.

The rearrangement uses TRBV20-1 and TRBJ1-1; no clear D gene. The germline V and J ends were trimmed by 6 bases and 11 bases, with 13 bases remaining between them. Germline V CDR1 and CDR2: DFQATT, SNEGSKA (reference sequence). CDR3 length equals 10 residues. The DNA of the CDR3 is TGCAGTGCCCGAGGGAGGGTCGCTTTCTTT. Translating gives CSARGRVAFF.

J is TRBJ2-5 and V is TRBV7-9, with 8 bases identical to TRBD2. Germline CDR1 and CDR2: SEHNR and FQNEAQ (reference sequence). The junction had 8 bases not matched to a gene; V was cut back by 3 bases and J by 5 bases. This CDR3 contains 15 residues. The CDR3 sequence: CASSFRRGAEETQYF. CDR3 DNA: TGTGCCAGCAGCTTTAGGCGGGGGGCGGAGGAGACCCAGTACTTC.